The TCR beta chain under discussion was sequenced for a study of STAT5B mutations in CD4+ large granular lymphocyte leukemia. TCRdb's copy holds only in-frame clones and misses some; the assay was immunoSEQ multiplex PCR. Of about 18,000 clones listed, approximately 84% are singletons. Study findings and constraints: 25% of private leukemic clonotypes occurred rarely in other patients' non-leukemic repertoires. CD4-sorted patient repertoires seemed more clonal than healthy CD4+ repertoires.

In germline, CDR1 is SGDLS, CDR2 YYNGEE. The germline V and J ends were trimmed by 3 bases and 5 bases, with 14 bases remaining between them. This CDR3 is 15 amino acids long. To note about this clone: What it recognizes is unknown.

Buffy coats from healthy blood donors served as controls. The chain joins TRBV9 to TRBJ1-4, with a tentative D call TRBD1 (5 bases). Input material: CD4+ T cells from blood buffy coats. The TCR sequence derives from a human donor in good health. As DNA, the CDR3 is TGTGCCAGCAGCGGAGAAGGCAGGGCCAATGAAAAACTGTTTTTT. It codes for CASSGEGRANEKLFF. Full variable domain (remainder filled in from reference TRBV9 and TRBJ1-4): DSGVTQTPKHLITATGQRVTLRCSPRSGDLSVYWYQQSLDQGLQFLIQYYNGEERAKGNILERFSAQQFPDLHSELNLSSLELGDSALYFCASSGEGRANEKLFFGSGTQLSVL.